This T cell receptor beta chain was recovered during a study of CD8+ T cells in alopecia areata. Study-level background: Tofacitinib administration persisted for 6 to 18 months, succeeded by 6 months off drug.

Sample treatment: oral pan-JAK inhibitor, 5-10 mg twice daily. Collected material from alopecia areata patients comprised lesional scalp punch biopsies and peripheral blood. This CDR3 has 17 residues. V lost 3 bases, J lost 4 bases, and 13 bases stayed unmatched. The germline V gene encodes CDR1 KGHSH and CDR2 LQKENI. Findings and caveats of the study: Mice showed TCR sharing more clearly than patients did, possibly owing to HLA.

Comments on this clone: What it recognizes is unknown.

Sequencing relied on a cDNA template that was reverse transcribed from extracted RNA. Profiled with immunoSEQ multiplex PCR; TCRdb holds only in-frame clones, not every one. The sample lists 200,000 to 250,000 clones; more than 45% were seen once. The source material was CD4+ T cells sorted from blood, sampled at week 4, from a patient treated with tofacitinib. The chain has TRBV18 and TRBJ1-2; 8 bases align to TRBD1. The sequence came from a human donor with alopecia areata. The CDR3 loop is CASSPSSTGTGRYGYTF. DNA for the CDR3: TGTGCCAGCTCACCGTCTTCTACCGGGACAGGCCGCTATGGCTACACCTTC. The full variable domain, with the rest looked up from reference TRBV18 and TRBJ1-2, is NAGVMQNPRHLVRRRGQEARLRCSPMKGHSHVYWYRQLPEEGLKFMVYLQKENIIDESGMPKERFSAEFPKEGPSILRIQQVVRGDSAAYFCASSPSSTGTGRYGYTFGSGTRLTVV.